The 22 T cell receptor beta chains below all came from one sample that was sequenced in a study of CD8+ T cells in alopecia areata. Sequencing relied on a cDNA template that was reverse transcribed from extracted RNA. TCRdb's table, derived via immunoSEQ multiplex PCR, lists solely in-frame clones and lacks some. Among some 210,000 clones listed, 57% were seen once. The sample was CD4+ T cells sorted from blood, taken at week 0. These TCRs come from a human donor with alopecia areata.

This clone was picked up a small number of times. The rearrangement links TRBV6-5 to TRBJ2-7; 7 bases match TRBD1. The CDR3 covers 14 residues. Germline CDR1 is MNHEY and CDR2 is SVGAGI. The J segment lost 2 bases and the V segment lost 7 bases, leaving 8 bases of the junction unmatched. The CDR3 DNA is TGTGCCAGCAATCCCCCAGGGGGAACCTACGAGCAGTACTTC. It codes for CASNPPGGTYEQYF.

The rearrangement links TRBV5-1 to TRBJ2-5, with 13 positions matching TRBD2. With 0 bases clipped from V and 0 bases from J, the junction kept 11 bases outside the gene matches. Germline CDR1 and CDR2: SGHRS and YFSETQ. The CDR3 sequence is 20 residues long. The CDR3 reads CASSLDGLGGLAGYQETQYF. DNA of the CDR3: TGCGCCAGCAGCTTGGACGGTCTTGGGGGACTAGCGGGATACCAAGAGACCCAGTACTTC. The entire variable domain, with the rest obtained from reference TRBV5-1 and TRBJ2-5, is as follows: KAGVTQTPRYLIKTRGQQVTLSCSPISGHRSVSWYQQTPGQGLQFLFEYFSETQRNKGNFPGRFSGRQFSNSRSEMNVSTLELGDSALYLCASSLDGLGGLAGYQETQYFGPGTRLLVL.

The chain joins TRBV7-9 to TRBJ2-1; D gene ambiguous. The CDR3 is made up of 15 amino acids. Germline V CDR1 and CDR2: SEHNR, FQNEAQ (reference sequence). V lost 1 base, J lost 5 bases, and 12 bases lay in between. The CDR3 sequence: CASSLGAANNNEQFF. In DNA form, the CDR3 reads TGTGCCAGCAGCTTAGGGGCAGCTAACAACAATGAGCAGTTCTTC.

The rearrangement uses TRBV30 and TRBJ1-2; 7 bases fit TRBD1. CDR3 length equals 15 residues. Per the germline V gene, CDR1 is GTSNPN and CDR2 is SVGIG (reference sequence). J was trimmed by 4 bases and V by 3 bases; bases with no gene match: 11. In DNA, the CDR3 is TGTGCCTGGAGCCCACAGGGGATAGATACCTATGGCTACACCTTC. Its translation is CAWSPQGIDTYGYTF.

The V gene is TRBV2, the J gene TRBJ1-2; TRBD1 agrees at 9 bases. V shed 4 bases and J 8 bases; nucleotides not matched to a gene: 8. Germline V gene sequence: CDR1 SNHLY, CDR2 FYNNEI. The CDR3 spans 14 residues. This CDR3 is CASSVSGTGSGYTF. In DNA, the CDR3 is TGTGCCAGCAGTGTCAGCGGGACAGGGTCCGGCTACACCTTC. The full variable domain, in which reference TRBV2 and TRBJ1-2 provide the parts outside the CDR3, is EPEVTQTPSHQVTQMGQEVILRCVPISNHLYFYWYRQILGQKVEFLVSFYNNEISEKSEIFDDQFSVERPDGSNFTLKIRSTKLEDSAMYFCASSVSGTGSGYTFGSGTRLTVV.

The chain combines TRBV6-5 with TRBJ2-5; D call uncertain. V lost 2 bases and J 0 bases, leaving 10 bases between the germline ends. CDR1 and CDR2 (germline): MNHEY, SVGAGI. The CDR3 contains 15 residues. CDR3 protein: CASSYGFQNQETQYF. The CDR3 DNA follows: TGTGCCAGCAGTTACGGTTTCCAGAACCAAGAGACCCAGTACTTC.

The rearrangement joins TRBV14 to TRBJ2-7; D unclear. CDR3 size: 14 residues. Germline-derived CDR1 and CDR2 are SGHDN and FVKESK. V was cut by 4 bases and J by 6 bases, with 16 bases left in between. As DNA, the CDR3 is TGTGCCAGCAGCCCCAGGACCACATACGGCGAGCAGTACTTC. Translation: CASSPRTTYGEQYF.

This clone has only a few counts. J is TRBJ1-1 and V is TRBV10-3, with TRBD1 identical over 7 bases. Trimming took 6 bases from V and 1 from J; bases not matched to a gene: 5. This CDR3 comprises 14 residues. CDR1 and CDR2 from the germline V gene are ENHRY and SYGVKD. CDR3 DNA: TGTGCCATCAGCGACAGGGCGTGGAACACTGAAGCTTTCTTT. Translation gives CAISDRAWNTEAFF.

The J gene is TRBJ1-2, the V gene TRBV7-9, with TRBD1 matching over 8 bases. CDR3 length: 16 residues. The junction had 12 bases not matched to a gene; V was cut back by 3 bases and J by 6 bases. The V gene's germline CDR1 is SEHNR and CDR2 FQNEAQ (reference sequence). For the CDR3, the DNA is TGTGCCAGCAGCTTGCAGGGGGCGATAAGGGACGATGGCTACACCTTC. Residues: CASSLQGAIRDDGYTF.

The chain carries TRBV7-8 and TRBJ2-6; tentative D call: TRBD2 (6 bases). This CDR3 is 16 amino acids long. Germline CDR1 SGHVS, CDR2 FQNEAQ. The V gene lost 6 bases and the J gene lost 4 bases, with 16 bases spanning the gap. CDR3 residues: CASREGRAIGANVLTF. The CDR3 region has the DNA TGTGCCAGCAGGGAGGGTAGGGCCATAGGGGCCAACGTCCTGACTTTC.

CDR3: CSVTGLTKNIQYF. The CDR3 region has the DNA TGCAGCGTTACAGGGTTGACCAAAAACATTCAGTACTTC. V usage is TRBV29-1 and J usage is TRBJ2-4; D is perhaps TRBD1 (6 bases). The CDR3 contains 13 residues. The V end lost 5 bases, the J end lost 2 bases, and 10 bases lay between the germline ends. The germline V gene has CDR1 SQVTM and CDR2 ANQGSEA.

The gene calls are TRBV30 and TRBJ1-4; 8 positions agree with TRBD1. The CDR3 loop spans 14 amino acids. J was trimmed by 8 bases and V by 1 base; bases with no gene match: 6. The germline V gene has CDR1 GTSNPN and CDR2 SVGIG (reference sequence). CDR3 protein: CAWSATGVKEKLFF. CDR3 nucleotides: TGTGCCTGGAGTGCGACAGGGGTGAAGGAAAAACTGTTTTTT. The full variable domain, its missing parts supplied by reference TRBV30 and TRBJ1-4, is SQTIHQWPATLVQPVGSPLSLECTVEGTSNPNLYWYRQAAGRGLQLLFYSVGIGQISSEVPQNLSASRPQDRQFILSSKKLLLSDSGFYLCAWSATGVKEKLFFGSGTQLSVL.

In DNA form, the CDR3 reads TGTGCCAGCAGCTGGGAAAGCTACACCTTC. It yields the protein CASSWESYTF. The chain uses TRBV2 and TRBJ1-2, with no clear D. The germline V gene has CDR1 SNHLY and CDR2 FYNNEI. V lost 6 bases and J 9 bases, leaving 8 bases between the germline ends. The CDR3 spans 10 residues.

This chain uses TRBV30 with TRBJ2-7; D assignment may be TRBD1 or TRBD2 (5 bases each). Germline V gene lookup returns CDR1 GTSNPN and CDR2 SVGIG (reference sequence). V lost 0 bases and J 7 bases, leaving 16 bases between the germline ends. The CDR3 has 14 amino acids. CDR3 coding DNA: TGTGCCTGGAGTGTAGTGGGACCTACGGGGGAGCAGTACTTC. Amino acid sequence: CAWSVVGPTGEQYF.

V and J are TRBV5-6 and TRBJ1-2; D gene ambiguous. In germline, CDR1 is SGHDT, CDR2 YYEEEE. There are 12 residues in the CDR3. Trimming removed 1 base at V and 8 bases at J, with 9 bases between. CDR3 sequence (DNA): TGTGCCAGCAGCTTGTATAACTGGGGCTACACCTTC. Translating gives CASSLYNWGYTF.

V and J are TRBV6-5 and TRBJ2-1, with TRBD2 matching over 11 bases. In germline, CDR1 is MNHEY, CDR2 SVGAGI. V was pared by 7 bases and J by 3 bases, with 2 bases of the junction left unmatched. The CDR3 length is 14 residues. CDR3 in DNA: TGTGCCAGCAAAGGGACTAGCGGCTACAATGAGCAGTTCTTC. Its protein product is CASKGTSGYNEQFF.

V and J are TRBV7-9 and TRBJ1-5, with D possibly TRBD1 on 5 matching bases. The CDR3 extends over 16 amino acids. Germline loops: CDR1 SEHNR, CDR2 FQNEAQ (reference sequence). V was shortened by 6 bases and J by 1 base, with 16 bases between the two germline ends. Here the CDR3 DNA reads TGTGCCAGCAGTTTCACCAGGGCCGGCAGCAATCAGCCCCAGCATTTT. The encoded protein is CASSFTRAGSNQPQHF.

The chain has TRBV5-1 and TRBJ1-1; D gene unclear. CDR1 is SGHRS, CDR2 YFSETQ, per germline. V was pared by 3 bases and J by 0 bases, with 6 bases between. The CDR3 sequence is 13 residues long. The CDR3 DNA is TGCGCCAGCAGCTATGTAGTGAACACTGAAGCTTTCTTT. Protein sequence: CASSYVVNTEAFF.

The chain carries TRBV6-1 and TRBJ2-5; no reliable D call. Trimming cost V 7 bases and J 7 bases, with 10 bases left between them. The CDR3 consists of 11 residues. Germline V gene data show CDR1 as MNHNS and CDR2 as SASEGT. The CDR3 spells CASNIPGTQYF. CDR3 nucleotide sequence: TGTGCCAGCAATATACCGGGGACCCAGTACTTC.

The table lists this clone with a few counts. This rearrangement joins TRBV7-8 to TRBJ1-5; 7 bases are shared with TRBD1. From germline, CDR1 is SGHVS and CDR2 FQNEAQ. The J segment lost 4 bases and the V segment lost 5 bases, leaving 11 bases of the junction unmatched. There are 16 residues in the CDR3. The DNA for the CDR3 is TGTGCCAGCAGCGTGGGCCACAGGGGCGGTAATCAGCCCCAGCATTTT. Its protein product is CASSVGHRGGNQPQHF.

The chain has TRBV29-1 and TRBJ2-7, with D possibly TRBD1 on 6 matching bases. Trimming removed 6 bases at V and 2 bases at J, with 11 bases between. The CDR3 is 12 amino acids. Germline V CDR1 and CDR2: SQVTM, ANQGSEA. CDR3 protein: CSVGQRAYEQYF. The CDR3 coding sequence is TGCAGCGTCGGACAGCGCGCCTACGAGCAGTACTTC.

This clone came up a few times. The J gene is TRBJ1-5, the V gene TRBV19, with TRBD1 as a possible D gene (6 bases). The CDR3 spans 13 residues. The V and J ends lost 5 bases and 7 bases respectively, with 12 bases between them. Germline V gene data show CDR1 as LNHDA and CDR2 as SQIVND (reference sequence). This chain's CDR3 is CASSPGQRQPQHF. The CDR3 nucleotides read TGTGCCAGTAGTCCCGGACAGAGGCAGCCCCAGCATTTT.